This T cell receptor beta chain was captured by sequencing in a study of cytomegalovirus exposure and HLA in healthy donors. PCR was performed using 60 Vbeta and 13 Jbeta primers. The assay was immunoSEQ multiplex PCR, and TCRdb's table has in-frame clones only and misses some. The sample yields about 85,000 clones, 75% to 85% seen once. This CDR3 is built from 11 residues. The V gene end was trimmed by 8 bases and the J gene end by 4 bases; junction bases not matched to a gene: 2. Germline assignment: CDR1 DFQATT and CDR2 SNEGSKA (reference sequence). V is TRBV20-1 and J is TRBJ2-3, with 8 bases matching TRBD2. This receptor was taken from a man in his fifties in good health and CMV-seropositive. The sample was PBMCs. The CDR3 coding sequence is TGCAGTATAGCGGGGTCAGATACGCAGTATTTT. It is translated as CSIAGSDTQYF.